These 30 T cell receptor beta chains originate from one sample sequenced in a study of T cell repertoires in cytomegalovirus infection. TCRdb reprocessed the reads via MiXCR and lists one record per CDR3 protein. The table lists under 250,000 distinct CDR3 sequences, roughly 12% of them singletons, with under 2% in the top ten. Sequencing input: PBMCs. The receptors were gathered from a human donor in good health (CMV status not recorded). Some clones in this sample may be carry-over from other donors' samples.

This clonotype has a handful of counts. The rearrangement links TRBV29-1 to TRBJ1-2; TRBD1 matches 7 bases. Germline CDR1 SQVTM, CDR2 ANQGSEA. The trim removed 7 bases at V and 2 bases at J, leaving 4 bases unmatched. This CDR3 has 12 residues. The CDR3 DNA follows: TGCAGCGGGCTGGGACAGAACTATGGCTACACCTTC. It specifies CSGLGQNYGYTF.

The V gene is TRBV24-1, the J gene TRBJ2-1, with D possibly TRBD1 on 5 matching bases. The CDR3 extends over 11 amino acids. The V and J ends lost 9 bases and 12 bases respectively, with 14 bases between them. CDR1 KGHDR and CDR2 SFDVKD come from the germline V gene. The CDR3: CATASPRGQFF. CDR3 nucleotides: TGTGCCACCGCGAGTCCTAGGGGGCAGTTCTTC.

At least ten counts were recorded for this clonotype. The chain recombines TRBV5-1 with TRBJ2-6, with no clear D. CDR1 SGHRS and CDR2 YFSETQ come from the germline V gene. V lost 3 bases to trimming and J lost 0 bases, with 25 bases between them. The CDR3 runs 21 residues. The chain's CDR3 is CASSSSRPGHPSYSGANVLTF. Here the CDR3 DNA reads TGCGCCAGCAGCTCCTCGAGACCCGGGCATCCATCCTACTCTGGGGCCAACGTCCTGACTTTC.

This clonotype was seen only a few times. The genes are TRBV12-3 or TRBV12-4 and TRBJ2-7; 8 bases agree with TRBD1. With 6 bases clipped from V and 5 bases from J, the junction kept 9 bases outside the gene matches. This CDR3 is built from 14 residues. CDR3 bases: TGTGCCAGCAGGTTTGGACAGGGTGGCCACGAGCAGTACTTC. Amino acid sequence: CASRFGQGGHEQYF.

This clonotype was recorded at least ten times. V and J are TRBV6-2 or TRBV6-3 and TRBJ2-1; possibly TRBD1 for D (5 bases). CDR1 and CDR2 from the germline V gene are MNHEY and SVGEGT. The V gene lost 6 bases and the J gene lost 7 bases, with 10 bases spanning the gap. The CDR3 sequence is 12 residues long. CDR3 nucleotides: TGTGCCAGCAGCTACGCAGGGAATGAGCAGTTCTTC. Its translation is CASSYAGNEQFF.

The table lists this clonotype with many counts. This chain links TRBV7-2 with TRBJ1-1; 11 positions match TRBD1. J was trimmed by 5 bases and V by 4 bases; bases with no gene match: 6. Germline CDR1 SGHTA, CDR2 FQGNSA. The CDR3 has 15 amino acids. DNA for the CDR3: TGTGCCAGCAGCTGGTCGGGACAGGGGGGGACTGAAGCTTTCTTT. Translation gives CASSWSGQGGTEAFF.

As DNA, the CDR3 is TGTGCCATCAGTGGGACATCTAACTATGGCTACACCTTC. Translation gives CAISGTSNYGYTF. The chain uses TRBV10-3 and TRBJ1-2, with D perhaps matching TRBD1 (5 bases). This CDR3 has 13 amino acids. Trimming removed 4 bases at V and 0 bases at J, with 6 bases between. The V gene's germline CDR1 is ENHRY and CDR2 SYGVKD.

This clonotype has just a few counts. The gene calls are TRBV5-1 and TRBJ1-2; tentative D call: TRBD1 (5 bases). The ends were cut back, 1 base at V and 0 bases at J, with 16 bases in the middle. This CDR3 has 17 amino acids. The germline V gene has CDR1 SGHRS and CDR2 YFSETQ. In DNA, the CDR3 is TGCGCCAGCAGCTTGAATGCGGGACGGCCCCCTAACTATGGCTACACCTTC. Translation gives CASSLNAGRPPNYGYTF.

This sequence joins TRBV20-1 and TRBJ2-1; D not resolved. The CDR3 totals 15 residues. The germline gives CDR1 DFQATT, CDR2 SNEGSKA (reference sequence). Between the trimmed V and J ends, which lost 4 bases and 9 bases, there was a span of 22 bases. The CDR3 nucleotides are TGCAGTGCTACGCCCATCGCAACGCGGTTTCGTGAGCAGTTCTTC. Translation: CSATPIATRFREQFF.

The CDR3 nucleotides read TGTGCCAGCAGTTTCGAGCGGGGGAGTTACAATGAGCAGTTCTTC. This translates into CASSFERGSYNEQFF. The chain combines TRBV25-1 with TRBJ2-1, with 8 bases fitting TRBD2. CDR3 size: 15 residues. The V gene's germline CDR1 is MGHDK and CDR2 SYGVNS. V shed 5 bases and J 4 bases; nucleotides not matched to a gene: 7. The full variable domain, with the rest looked up from reference TRBV25-1 and TRBJ2-1, is EADIYQTPRYLVIGTGKKITLECSQTMGHDKMYWYQQDPGMELHLIHYSYGVNSTEKGDLSSESTVSRIRTEHFPLTLESARPSHTSQYLCASSFERGSYNEQFFGPGTRLTVL.

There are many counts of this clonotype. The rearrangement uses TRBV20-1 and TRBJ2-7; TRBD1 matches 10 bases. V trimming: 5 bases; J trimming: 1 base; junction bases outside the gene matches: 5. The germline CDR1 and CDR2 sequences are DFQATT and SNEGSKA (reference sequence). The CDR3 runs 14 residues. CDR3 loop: CSAGRDRGSYEQYF. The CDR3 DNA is TGCAGTGCTGGGCGGGACAGGGGATCCTACGAGCAGTACTTC.

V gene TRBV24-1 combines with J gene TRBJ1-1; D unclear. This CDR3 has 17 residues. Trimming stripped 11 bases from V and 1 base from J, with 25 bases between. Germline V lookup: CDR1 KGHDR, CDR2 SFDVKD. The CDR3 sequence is CASPPRWQPSGNTEAFF. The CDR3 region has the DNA TGTGCCAGCCCCCCCCGGTGGCAGCCCTCGGGGAACACTGAAGCTTTCTTT.

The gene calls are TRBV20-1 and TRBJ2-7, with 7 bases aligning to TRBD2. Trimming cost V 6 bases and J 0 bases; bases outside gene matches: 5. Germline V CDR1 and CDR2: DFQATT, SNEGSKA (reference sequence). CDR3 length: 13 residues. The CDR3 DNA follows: TGCAGTGCGAGCGGGGTTAGCTCCTACGAGCAGTACTTC. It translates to CSASGVSSYEQYF.

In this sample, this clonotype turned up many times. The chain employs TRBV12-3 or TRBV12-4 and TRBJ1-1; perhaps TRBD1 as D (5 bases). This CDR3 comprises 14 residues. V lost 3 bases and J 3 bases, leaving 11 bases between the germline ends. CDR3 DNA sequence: TGTGCCAGCAGTTTCCAGGGTCAGGACACTGAAGCTTTCTTT. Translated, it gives CASSFQGQDTEAFF.

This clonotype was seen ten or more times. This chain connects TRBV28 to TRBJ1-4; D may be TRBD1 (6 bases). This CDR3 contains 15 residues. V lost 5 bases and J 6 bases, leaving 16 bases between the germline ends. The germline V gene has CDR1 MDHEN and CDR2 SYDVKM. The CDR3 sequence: CASSPHTGGDEKLFF. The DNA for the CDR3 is TGTGCCAGCAGTCCCCACACCGGGGGCGATGAAAAACTGTTTTTT.

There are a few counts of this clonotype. This CDR3 is CATSDRGLAGGANTGELFF. The CDR3 DNA sequence: TGTGCCACCAGTGACCGAGGACTAGCGGGGGGCGCGAACACCGGGGAGCTGTTTTTT. V is TRBV24-1 and J is TRBJ2-2, with TRBD2 identical over 14 bases. J gave up 0 bases and V 4 bases, and 6 bases lay outside the gene matches. CDR1 and CDR2 (germline): KGHDR, SFDVKD. The CDR3 covers 19 residues.

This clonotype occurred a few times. The CDR3 region has the DNA TGTGCCAGCAGCTTAGATGGAGGGGCCAGCTCCTACGAGCAGTACTTC. Its translation is CASSLDGGASSYEQYF. The rearrangement joins TRBV7-2 to TRBJ2-7; the D gene is possibly TRBD2 (6 bases). Germline values: CDR1 SGHTA, CDR2 FQGNSA. The CDR3 is 16 residues long. The V and J ends lost 1 base and 0 bases respectively, with 13 bases between them.

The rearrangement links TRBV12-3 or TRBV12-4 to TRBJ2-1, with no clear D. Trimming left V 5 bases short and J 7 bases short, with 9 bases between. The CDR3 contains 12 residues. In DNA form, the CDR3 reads TGTGCCAGCAGTCTCAATTGGAATGAGCAGTTCTTC. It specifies CASSLNWNEQFF.

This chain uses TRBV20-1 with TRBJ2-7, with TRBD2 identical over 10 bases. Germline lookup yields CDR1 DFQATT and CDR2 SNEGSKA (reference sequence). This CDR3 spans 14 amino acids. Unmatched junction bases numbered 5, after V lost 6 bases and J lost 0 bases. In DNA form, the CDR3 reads TGCAGTGCCACGACTAGCGGGCTCTCCTACGAGCAGTACTTC. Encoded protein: CSATTSGLSYEQYF.

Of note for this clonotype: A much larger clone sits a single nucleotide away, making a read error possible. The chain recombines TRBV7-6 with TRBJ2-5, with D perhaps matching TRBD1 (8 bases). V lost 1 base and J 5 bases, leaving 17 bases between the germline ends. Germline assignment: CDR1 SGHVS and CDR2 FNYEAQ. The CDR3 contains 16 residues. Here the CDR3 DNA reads TGTGCCAGCAGCTTAGTGACAGGGGCGCGGGGGGAGACCCAGTACTTC. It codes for CASSLVTGARGETQYF. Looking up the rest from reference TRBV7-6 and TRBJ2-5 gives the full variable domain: GAGVSQSPRYKVTKRGQDVALRCDPISGHVSLYWYRQALGQGPEFLTYFNYEAQQDKSGLPNDRFSAERPEGSISTLTIQRTEQRDSAMYRCASSLVTGARGETQYFGPGTRLLVL.

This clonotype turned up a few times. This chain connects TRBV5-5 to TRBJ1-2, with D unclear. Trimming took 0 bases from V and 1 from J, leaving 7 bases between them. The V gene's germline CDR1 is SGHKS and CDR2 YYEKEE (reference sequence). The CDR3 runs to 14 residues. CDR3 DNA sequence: TGTGCCAGCAGCTTGGCAAACAGTAACTATGGCTACACCTTC. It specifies CASSLANSNYGYTF.

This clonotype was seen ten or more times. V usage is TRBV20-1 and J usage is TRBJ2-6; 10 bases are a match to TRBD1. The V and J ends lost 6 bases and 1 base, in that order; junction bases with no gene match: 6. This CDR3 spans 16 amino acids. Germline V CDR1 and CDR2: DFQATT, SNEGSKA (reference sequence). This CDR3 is CSARTGGESGANVLTF. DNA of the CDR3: TGCAGTGCAAGGACAGGGGGTGAATCTGGGGCCAACGTCCTGACTTTC.

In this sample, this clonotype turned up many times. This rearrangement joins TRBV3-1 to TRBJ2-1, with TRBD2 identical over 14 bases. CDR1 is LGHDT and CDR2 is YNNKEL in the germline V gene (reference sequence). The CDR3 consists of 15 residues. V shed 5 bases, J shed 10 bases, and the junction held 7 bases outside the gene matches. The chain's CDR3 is CASSDGLAGGREQFF. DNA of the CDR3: TGTGCCAGCAGCGACGGACTAGCGGGGGGAAGGGAGCAGTTCTTC.

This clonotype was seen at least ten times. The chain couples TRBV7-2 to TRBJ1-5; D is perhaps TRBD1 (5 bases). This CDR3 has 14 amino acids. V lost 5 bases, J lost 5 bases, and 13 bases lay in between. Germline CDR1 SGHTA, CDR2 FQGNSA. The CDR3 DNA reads TGTGCCAGCAGCGACCACGGGGGGGATCAGCCCCAGCATTTT. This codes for CASSDHGGDQPQHF.

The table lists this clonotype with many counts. This chain's CDR3 is CASSQGSQSYNEQFF. In DNA form, the CDR3 reads TGTGCCAGCAGTCAGGGTAGCCAGTCCTACAATGAGCAGTTCTTC. The V and J genes are TRBV7-2 and TRBJ2-1, with D possibly being TRBD1 (5 bases). CDR3 size: 15 residues. The V gene lost 6 bases and the J gene lost 1 base, with 13 bases spanning the gap. CDR1 is SGHTA, CDR2 FQGNSA, per germline.

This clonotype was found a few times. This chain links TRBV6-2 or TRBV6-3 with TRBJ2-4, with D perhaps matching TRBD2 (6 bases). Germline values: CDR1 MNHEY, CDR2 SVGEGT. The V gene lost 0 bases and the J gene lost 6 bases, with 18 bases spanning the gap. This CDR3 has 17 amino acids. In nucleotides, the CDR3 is TGTGCCAGCAGTTACTCCAGCGGAGGGACGAGGGGAAACATTCAGTACTTC. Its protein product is CASSYSSGGTRGNIQYF.

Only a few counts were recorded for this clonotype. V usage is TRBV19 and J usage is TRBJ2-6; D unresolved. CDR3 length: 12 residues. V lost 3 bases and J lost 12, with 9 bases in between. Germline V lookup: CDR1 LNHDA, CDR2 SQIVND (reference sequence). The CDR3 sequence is CASSMPGVVLTF. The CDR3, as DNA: TGTGCCAGTAGTATGCCAGGTGTCGTCCTGACTTTC. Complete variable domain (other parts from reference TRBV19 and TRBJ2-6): DGGITQSPKYLFRKEGQNVTLSCEQNLNHDAMYWYRQDPGQGLRLIYYSQIVNDFQKGDIAEGYSVSREKKESFPLTVTSAQKNPTAFYLCASSMPGVVLTFGAGSRLTVL.

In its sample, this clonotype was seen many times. CDR3: CASSLRWTGGNSPLHF. The DNA of the CDR3 is TGTGCCAGCAGTTTAAGATGGACAGGGGGTAATTCACCCCTCCACTTT. V is TRBV28 and J is TRBJ1-6, with 10 bases aligning to TRBD1. Trimming at V came to 2 bases and at J to 6 bases, leaving 4 bases not matched to a gene. The CDR3 length is 16 residues. CDR1 is MDHEN, CDR2 SYDVKM, per germline.

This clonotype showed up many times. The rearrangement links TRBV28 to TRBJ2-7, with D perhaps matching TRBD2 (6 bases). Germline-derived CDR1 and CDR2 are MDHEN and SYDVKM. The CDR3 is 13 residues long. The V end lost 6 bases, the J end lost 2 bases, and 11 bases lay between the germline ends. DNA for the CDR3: TGTGCCAGCAGGCCCGCGGGAACCTACGAGCAGTACTTC. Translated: CASRPAGTYEQYF.

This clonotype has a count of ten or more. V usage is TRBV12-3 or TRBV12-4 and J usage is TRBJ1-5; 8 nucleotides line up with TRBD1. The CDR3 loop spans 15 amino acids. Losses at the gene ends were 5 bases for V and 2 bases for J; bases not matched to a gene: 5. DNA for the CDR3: TGTGCCAGCAGTCTACAGGGGGAGGGCAATCAGCCCCAGCATTTT. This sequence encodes CASSLQGEGNQPQHF.